A single sample gave rise to the 19 T cell receptor beta chains below, sequenced in a study of Graves' ophthalmopathy and Graves' hyperthyroidism. CDR3 regions of TCR beta were amplified from RNA transcripts. The first round was an RT-PCR with HTBI primers, and the second round was a multiplex PCR. One entry per CDR3 protein, called by TCRdb with MiXCR from the multiplex PCR reads. Of 500,000 to 800,000 distinct CDR3 sequences in the sample, roughly 41% were seen once. Material: peripheral blood. The receptors shown here come from an adult man with Graves' ophthalmopathy.

This clonotype was found many times. The V and J genes are TRBV25-1 and TRBJ1-1, with D tentatively TRBD1 (5 bases). Trimming took 8 bases from V and 0 from J, leaving 10 bases between them. Germline V lookup: CDR1 MGHDK, CDR2 SYGVNS. The CDR3 has 13 amino acids. The CDR3 sequence: CASRTMVNTEAFF. In nucleotides, the CDR3 is TGTGCCAGCCGGACAATGGTGAACACTGAAGCTTTCTTT.

Note on this clonotype: One junction end disagrees with the germline gene, perhaps due to a read error. The V call is TRBV6-4, the J call TRBJ1-1; D might be TRBD1 (6 bases). Germline CDR1 reads MRHNA; CDR2 reads SNTAGT. The CDR3 runs to 13 residues. CDR3 DNA: TGTGCCAGCTCCCGAACAGGGAACGCTGAAGCTTTCTTT. Its translation is CASSRTGNAEAFF.

This rearrangement joins TRBV7-9 to TRBJ1-2; 10 bases are a match to TRBD1. The V segment lost 11 bases and the J segment 8 bases; nucleotides outside the gene matches: 5. Per the germline V gene, CDR1 is SEHNR and CDR2 is FQNEAQ (reference sequence). There are 11 residues in the CDR3. CDR3 protein: CAGTGVAGYTF. Written as DNA, the CDR3 is TGTGCCGGGACAGGGGTCGCCGGCTACACCTTC.

The sample holds a few counts of this clonotype. The rearrangement uses TRBV3-1 and TRBJ2-5, with D hard to call. Looked up from germline, CDR1 is LGHDT and CDR2 is YNNKEL (reference sequence). This CDR3 is built from 13 residues. Between the trimmed V and J ends, which lost 1 base and 2 bases, there was a span of 5 bases. In DNA, the CDR3 is TGTGCCAGCAGCCAAGGGGATCAAGAGACCCAGTACTTC. Translation: CASSQGDQETQYF.

The V gene is TRBV10-3, the J gene TRBJ1-4; 9 bases fit TRBD1. Germline trimming cut 6 bases from V and 8 bases from J; bases unmatched to any gene: 7. This CDR3 comprises 14 residues. CDR1 is ENHRY, CDR2 SYGVKD, per germline. CDR3 loop: CAISETGGYEKLFF. The DNA for the CDR3 is TGTGCCATCAGCGAGACAGGGGGATACGAAAAACTGTTTTTT.

The chain employs TRBV2 and TRBJ1-1; D not resolved. Germline loops: CDR1 SNHLY, CDR2 FYNNEI. The ends were cut back, 6 bases at V and 13 bases at J, with 15 bases in the middle. The CDR3 is 11 residues long. CDR3 bases: TGTGCCAGCAGCTTATGGCCAGCGGATTTCTTT. It encodes CASSLWPADFF.

This clonotype was detected only a few times. The J gene is TRBJ2-2, the V gene TRBV7-3; 13 bases match TRBD2. CDR1 and CDR2 (germline): SGHTA, FQGTGA. The CDR3 is made up of 17 amino acids. The ends lost 1 base at V and 5 bases at J; junction bases unmatched: 4. In nucleotides, the CDR3 is TGTGCCAGCAGCTTAATCGGACTAGCGGGAGAAACCGGGGAGCTGTTTTTT. Translating gives CASSLIGLAGETGELFF.

This clonotype came up many times. This sequence joins TRBV7-8 and TRBJ2-2, with no clear D. The germline V gene encodes CDR1 SGHVS and CDR2 FQNEAQ. The CDR3 extends over 16 amino acids. Trimming left V 3 bases short and J 8 bases short, with 19 bases between. CDR3 bases: TGTGCCAGCAGCTTCACCTCCGGACCCCAAGTAGGGGAGCTGTTTTTT. Protein product: CASSFTSGPQVGELFF. The complete variable domain, with remaining parts taken from reference TRBV7-8 and TRBJ2-2, reads GAGVSQSPRYKVAKRGQDVALRCDPISGHVSLFWYQQALGQGPEFLTYFQNEAQLDKSGLPSDRFFAERPEGSVSTLKIQRTQQEDSAVYLCASSFTSGPQVGELFFGEGSRLTVL.

There are many counts of this clonotype. The J gene is TRBJ1-2, the V gene TRBV7-9; D is perhaps TRBD1 (6 bases). CDR3 length: 15 amino acids. Per the germline V gene, CDR1 is SEHNR and CDR2 is FQNEAQ (reference sequence). V lost 7 bases, J lost 7 bases, and 22 bases lay in between. The CDR3 nucleotides are TGTGCCAGCACCCCATCCAACTCGGGGGCCGTTGGCTACACCTTC. Residues: CASTPSNSGAVGYTF.

With respect to this clonotype: One end of the junction does not line up with germline, which may come from a read error. The chain recombines TRBV2 with TRBJ1-6; D possibly corresponds to TRBD1 (6 bases). The CDR3 sequence is 16 residues long. Germline CDR1 is SNHLY and CDR2 is FYNNEI. CDR3 in DNA: TGTGCCTGCAGTAGACAGGCAAGCTCCTATAATTCACCCCTCCACTTT. It codes for CACSRQASSYNSPLHF.

There are a few counts of this clonotype. The V and J genes are TRBV19 and TRBJ1-1; possible D gene TRBD1, 5 bases. The CDR3 extends over 10 amino acids. The germline V and J ends were trimmed by 8 bases and 6 bases, with 7 bases remaining between them. Germline CDR1 reads LNHDA; CDR2 reads SQIVND (reference sequence). DNA for the CDR3: TGTGCCAGTGCAGGGTCTGAAGCTTTCTTT. Residues: CASAGSEAFF.

This clonotype showed up many times. The rearrangement uses TRBV29-1 and TRBJ1-1, with 7 bases fitting TRBD1. CDR1 and CDR2 (germline): SQVTM, ANQGSEA. With 8 bases clipped from V and 0 bases from J, the junction kept 3 bases outside the gene matches. This CDR3 spans 12 amino acids. The CDR3 DNA sequence: TGCAGCACCAGGGGGTTGAACACTGAAGCTTTCTTT. Protein sequence: CSTRGLNTEAFF.

This clonotype showed up just a few times. The chain carries TRBV19 and TRBJ2-7, with D unclear. The V gene's germline CDR1 is LNHDA and CDR2 SQIVND (reference sequence). V lost 3 bases, J lost 5 bases, and 8 bases lay in between. The CDR3 contains 12 residues. The CDR3 protein is CASSIRVHEQYF. The CDR3 DNA sequence: TGTGCCAGTAGTATCCGGGTTCACGAGCAGTACTTC.

The genes are TRBV20-1 and TRBJ2-7; weak D call: TRBD2 (5 bases). Germline CDR1 and CDR2: DFQATT and SNEGSKA (reference sequence). The CDR3 is 13 amino acids. The ends were cut back, 3 bases at V and 3 bases at J, with 12 bases in the middle. CDR3 nucleotide sequence: TGCAGTGCTAGTGGGCTAGCCTTCTACGAGCAGTACTTC. Its translation is CSASGLAFYEQYF.

The chain carries TRBV7-9 and TRBJ2-7, with TRBD1 identical over 7 bases. The CDR3 has 16 residues. The junction had 12 bases not matched to a gene; V was cut back by 5 bases and J by 2 bases. CDR1 and CDR2 (germline): SEHNR, FQNEAQ (reference sequence). CDR3 in amino acids: CASSASGGWNTYEQYF. DNA of the CDR3: TGTGCCAGCAGCGCCTCAGGGGGATGGAACACCTACGAGCAGTACTTC.

This clonotype was detected many times. The chain has TRBV6-4 and TRBJ2-6; no reliable D call. The germline CDR1 and CDR2 sequences are MRHNA and SNTAGT. Trimming cost V 0 bases and J 0 bases, with 6 bases left between them. This CDR3 has 16 residues. This chain's CDR3 is CASSDSGHSGANVLTF. The CDR3 DNA sequence: TGTGCCAGCAGTGACTCGGGTCACTCTGGGGCCAACGTCCTGACTTTC.

This clonotype was seen ten or more times. The rearrangement joins TRBV7-2 to TRBJ2-5, with 7 bases matching TRBD2. The CDR3 spans 17 residues. The J segment lost 2 bases and the V segment lost 0 bases, leaving 9 bases of the junction unmatched. The V gene's germline CDR1 is SGHTA and CDR2 FQGNSA. Here the CDR3 DNA reads TGTGCCAGCAGCTTAGCTCAGCGGGGATCCGGACAAGAGACCCAGTACTTC. Amino acids: CASSLAQRGSGQETQYF.

This clonotype was observed a few times. J is TRBJ2-2 and V is TRBV19; TRBD2 agrees at 8 bases. V trimming: 1 base; J trimming: 5 bases; junction bases outside the gene matches: 3. Germline lookup yields CDR1 LNHDA and CDR2 SQIVND (reference sequence). This CDR3 region has 15 residues. The CDR3 here is CASSIASGSTGELFF. The CDR3 DNA reads as TGTGCCAGTAGTATAGCGAGCGGGAGTACCGGGGAGCTGTTTTTT.

The chain links TRBV4-2 to TRBJ2-2, with 8 positions matching TRBD2. Per the germline V gene, CDR1 is LGHNA and CDR2 is YNFKEQ. After removal of 1 base from V and 1 base from J, the junction contained 8 bases not matched to a gene. The CDR3 has 18 amino acids. This CDR3 is CASSQARLAPRNTGELFF. CDR3 nucleotides: TGTGCCAGCAGCCAAGCCCGACTAGCGCCGCGGAACACCGGGGAGCTGTTTTTT.